A selection of T cell receptor beta chains follows, all from one sample in a study of cytomegalovirus exposure and HLA in healthy donors. TCRdb's table, derived via immunoSEQ multiplex PCR, lists solely in-frame clones and lacks some. The data hold 55,000 to 70,000 clones, with 85% to 90% observed a single time. Specimen: PBMCs. The receptors stem from a young woman in good health and CMV-seronegative. CDR3s include the opening cysteine and the closing phenylalanine or tryptophan. The order of the fields is clone size, V gene, J gene, D gene, CDR3 DNA, CDR3 protein. D genes are given only for firm matches. For some rows the clone size is stated as once, few or many, or as a class when expanded; others skip it.

clone size: .; V gene: TRBV25-1; J gene: TRBJ2-1; D gene: .; CDR3 DNA: TGTGCCAGCATAACCGGGGGATACAATGAGCAGTTCTTC; CDR3 protein: CASITGGYNEQFF
clone size: .; V gene: TRBV4-1; J gene: TRBJ1-1; D gene: TRBD1; CDR3 DNA: TGCGCCAGCAGCCAGTCTCCCCGGACAGGGAGCACTGAAGCTTTCTTT; CDR3 protein: CASSQSPRTGSTEAFF
clone size: .; V gene: TRBV5-1; J gene: TRBJ2-1; D gene: .; CDR3 DNA: TGCGCCAGCAGCTCGCCCCTACAGCCAAATCTGGAGTTCTTC; CDR3 protein: CASSSPLQPNLEFF
clone size: .; V gene: TRBV5-1; J gene: TRBJ2-7; D gene: TRBD1; CDR3 DNA: TGCGCCAGCAGCTCCGGACAGGGGGCATACGAGCAGTACTTC; CDR3 protein: CASSSGQGAYEQYF
clone size: .; V gene: TRBV9; J gene: TRBJ2-7; D gene: .; CDR3 DNA: TGTGCCAGCAGCGTGGCTCAGGTGTCCGAGCAGTACTTC; CDR3 protein: CASSVAQVSEQYF
clone size: .; V gene: TRBV7-9; J gene: TRBJ1-1; D gene: .; CDR3 DNA: TGTGCCAGCAGCTTAGAATTAGTCGAGGGTGAGGACACTGAAGCTTTCTTT; CDR3 protein: CASSLELVEGEDTEAFF
clone size: .; V gene: TRBV27; J gene: TRBJ1-1; D gene: .; CDR3 DNA: TGTGCCAGCAGTTTCTACAGGAACACTGAAGCTTTCTTT; CDR3 protein: CASSFYRNTEAFF
clone size: .; V gene: TRBV30; J gene: TRBJ1-3; D gene: .; CDR3 DNA: TGTGCCTGGAGCGGGGGGCTAGGAAACACCATATATTTT; CDR3 protein: CAWSGGLGNTIYF
clone size: .; V gene: TRBV2; J gene: TRBJ1-5; D gene: TRBD1; CDR3 DNA: TGTGCCAGCAGTGTACGACAGGGGGCGGGTCAGCCCCAGCATTTT; CDR3 protein: CASSVRQGAGQPQHF
clone size: .; V gene: TRBV7-8; J gene: TRBJ2-7; D gene: .; CDR3 DNA: TGTGCCAGCAGCTTAACTGATCGGGGTGTCTCCTACGAGCAGTACTTC; CDR3 protein: CASSLTDRGVSYEQYF
clone size: .; V gene: TRBV5-1; J gene: TRBJ2-6; D gene: TRBD1; CDR3 DNA: TGCGCCAGCAGCTTGGGGGGGACAGTACCCCCCAACGTCCTGACTTTC; CDR3 protein: CASSLGGTVPPNVLTF
clone size: .; V gene: TRBV5-6; J gene: TRBJ2-5; D gene: .; CDR3 DNA: TGTGCCAGCAGCTTCCCCACCAAGACTATGGAAGAGACCCAGTACTTC; CDR3 protein: CASSFPTKTMEETQYF
clone size: few; V gene: TRBV5-4; J gene: TRBJ2-3; D gene: TRBD2; CDR3 DNA: TGTGCCAGCAGCAAGGGACTAGCGGGAGTAACAGATACGCAGTATTTT; CDR3 protein: CASSKGLAGVTDTQYF